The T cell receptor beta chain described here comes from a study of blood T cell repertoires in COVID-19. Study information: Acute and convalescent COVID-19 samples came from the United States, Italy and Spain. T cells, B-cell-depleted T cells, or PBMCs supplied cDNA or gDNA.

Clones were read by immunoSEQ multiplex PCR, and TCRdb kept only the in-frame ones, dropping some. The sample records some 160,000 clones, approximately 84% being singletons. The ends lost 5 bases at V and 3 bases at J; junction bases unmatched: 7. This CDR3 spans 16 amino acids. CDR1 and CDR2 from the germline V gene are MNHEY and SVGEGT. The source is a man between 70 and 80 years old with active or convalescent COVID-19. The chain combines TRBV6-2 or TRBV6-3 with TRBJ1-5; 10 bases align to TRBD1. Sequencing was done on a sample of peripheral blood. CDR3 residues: CASSPVGTGDNQPQHF. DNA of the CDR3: TGTGCCAGCAGTCCCGTAGGGACAGGGGACAATCAGCCCCAGCATTTT.